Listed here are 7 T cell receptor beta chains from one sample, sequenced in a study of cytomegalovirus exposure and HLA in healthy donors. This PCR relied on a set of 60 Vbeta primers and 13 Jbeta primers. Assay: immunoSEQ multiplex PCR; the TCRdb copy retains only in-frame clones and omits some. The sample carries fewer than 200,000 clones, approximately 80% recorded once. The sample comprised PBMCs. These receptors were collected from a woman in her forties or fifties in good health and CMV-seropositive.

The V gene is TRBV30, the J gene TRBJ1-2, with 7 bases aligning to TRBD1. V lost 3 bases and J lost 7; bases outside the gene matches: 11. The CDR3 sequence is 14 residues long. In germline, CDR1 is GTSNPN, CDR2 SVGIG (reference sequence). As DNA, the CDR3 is TGTGCCTGGAGGGAGACAGGGCTGGCGACTGGCTACACCTTC. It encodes CAWRETGLATGYTF.

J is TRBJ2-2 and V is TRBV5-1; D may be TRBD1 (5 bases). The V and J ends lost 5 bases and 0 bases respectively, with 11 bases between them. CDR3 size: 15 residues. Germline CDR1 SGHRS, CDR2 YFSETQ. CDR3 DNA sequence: TGCGCCAGCAGTCACAGGTTTCCGAACACCGGGGAGCTGTTTTTT. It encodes CASSHRFPNTGELFF.

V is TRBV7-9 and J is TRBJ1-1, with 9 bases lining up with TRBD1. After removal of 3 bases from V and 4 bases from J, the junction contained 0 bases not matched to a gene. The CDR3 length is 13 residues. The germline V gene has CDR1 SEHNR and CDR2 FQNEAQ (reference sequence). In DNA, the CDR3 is TGTGCCAGCAGCTTGGACAGGGGCACTGAAGCTTTCTTT. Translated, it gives CASSLDRGTEAFF.

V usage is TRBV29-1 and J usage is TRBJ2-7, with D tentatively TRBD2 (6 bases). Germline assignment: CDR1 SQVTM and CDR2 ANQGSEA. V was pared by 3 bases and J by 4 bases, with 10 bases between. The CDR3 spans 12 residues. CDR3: CSVERGRYEQYF. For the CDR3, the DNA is TGCAGCGTTGAGCGAGGGAGGTACGAGCAGTACTTC.

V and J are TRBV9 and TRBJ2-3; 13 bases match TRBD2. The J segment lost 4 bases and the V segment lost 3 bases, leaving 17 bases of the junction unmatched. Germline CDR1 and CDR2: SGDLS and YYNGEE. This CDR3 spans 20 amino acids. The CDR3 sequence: CASSANAKGGLAGPADTQYF. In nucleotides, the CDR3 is TGTGCCAGCAGCGCTAACGCTAAGGGGGGACTAGCGGGACCGGCAGATACGCAGTATTTT.

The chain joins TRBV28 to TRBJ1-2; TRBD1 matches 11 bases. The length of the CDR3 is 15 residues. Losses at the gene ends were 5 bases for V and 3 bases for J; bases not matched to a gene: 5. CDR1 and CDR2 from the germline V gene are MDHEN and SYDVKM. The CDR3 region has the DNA TGTGCCAGCAGTAAACCGGGACAGGGGGACTATGGCTACACCTTC. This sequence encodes CASSKPGQGDYGYTF.

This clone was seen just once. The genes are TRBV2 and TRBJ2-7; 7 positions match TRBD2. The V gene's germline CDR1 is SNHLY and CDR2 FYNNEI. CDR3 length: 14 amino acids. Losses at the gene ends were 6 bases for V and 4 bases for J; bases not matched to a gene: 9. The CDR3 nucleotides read TGTGCCAGCAGAGCGCCGGGACTACCGTACGAGCAGTACTTC. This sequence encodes CASRAPGLPYEQYF.